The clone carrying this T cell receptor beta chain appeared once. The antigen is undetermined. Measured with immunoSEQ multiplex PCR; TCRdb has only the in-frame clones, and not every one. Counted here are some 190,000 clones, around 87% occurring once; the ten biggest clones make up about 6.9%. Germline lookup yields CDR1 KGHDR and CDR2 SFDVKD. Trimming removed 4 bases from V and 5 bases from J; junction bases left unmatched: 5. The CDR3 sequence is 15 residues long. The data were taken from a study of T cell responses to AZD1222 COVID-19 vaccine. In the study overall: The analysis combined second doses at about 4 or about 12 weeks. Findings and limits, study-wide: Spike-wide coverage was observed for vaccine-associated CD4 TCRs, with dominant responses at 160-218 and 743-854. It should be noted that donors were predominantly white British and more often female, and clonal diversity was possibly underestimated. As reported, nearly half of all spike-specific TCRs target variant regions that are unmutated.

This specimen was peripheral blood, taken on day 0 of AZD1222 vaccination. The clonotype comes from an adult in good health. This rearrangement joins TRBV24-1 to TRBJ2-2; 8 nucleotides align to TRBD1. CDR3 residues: CATSEAGQVTGELFF. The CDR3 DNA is TGTGCCACCAGTGAGGCGGGACAGGTAACCGGGGAGCTGTTTTTT.